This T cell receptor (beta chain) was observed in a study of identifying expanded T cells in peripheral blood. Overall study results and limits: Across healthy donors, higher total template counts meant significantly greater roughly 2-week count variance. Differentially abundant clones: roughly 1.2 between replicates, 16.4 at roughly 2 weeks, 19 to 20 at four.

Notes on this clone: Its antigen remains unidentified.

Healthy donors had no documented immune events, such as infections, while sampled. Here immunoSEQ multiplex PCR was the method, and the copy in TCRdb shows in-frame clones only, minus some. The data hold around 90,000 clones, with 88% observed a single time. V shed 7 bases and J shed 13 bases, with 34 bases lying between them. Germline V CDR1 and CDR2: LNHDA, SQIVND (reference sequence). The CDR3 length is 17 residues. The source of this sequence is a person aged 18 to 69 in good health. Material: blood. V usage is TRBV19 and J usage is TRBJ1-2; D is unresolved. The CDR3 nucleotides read TGTGCCAGTAAGTGGACGGACCGAGCCCCCTCCCCCCATGTGCCCACCTTC. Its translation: CASKWTDRAPSPHVPTF.